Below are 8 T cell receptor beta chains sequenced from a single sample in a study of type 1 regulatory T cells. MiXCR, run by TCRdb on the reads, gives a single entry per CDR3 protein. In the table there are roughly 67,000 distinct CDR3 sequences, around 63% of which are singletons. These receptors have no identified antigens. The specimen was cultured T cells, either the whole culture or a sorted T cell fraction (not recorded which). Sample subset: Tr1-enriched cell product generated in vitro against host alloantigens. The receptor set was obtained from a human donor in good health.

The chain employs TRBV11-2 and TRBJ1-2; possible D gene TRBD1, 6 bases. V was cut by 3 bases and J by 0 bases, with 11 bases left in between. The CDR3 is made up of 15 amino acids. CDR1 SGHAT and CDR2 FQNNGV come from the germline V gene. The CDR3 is CASSFGGGANYGYTF. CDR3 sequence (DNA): TGTGCCAGCAGCTTCGGGGGGGGCGCTAACTATGGCTACACCTTC.

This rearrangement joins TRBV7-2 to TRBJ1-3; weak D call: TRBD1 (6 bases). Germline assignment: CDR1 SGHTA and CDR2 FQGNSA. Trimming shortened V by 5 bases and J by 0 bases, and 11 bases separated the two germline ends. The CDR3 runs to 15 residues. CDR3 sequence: CASSPDRNSGNTIYF. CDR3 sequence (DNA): TGTGCCAGCAGCCCGGACAGAAACTCTGGAAACACCATATATTTT.

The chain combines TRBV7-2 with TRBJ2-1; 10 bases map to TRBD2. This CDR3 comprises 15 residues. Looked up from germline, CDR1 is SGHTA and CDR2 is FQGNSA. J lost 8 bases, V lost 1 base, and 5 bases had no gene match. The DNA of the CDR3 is TGTGCCAGCAGCTTAGGAGCGGGAGGGGTCGATGAGCAGTTCTTC. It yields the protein CASSLGAGGVDEQFF.

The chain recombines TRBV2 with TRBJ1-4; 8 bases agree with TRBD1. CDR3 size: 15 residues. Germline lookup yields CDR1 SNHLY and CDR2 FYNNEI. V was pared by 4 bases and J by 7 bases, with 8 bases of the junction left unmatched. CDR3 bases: TGTGCCAGCAGTGGCCACAGGGGGAGAGGTGAAAAACTGTTTTTT. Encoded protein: CASSGHRGRGEKLFF.

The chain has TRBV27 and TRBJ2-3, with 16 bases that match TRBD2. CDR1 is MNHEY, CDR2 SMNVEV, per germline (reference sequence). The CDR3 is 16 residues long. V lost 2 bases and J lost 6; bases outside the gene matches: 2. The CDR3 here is CASSLLGLAGGDTQYF. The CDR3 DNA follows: TGTGCCAGCAGTTTACTGGGACTAGCGGGAGGGGATACGCAGTATTTT.

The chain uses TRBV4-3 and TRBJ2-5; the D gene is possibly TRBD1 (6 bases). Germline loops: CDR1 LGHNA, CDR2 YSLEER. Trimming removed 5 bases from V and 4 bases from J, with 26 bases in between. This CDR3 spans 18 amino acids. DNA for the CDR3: TGCGCCAGCAGCAAGGAAGGGGGTCGGGACCTCACGGGAGAGACCCAGTACTTC. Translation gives CASSKEGGRDLTGETQYF.

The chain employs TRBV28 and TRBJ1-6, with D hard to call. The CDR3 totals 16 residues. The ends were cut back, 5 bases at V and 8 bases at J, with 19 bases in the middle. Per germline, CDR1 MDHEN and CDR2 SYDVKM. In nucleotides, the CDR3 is TGTGCCAGCAGTCACAGATTACTACAGTTGGATTCACCCCTCCACTTT. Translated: CASSHRLLQLDSPLHF.

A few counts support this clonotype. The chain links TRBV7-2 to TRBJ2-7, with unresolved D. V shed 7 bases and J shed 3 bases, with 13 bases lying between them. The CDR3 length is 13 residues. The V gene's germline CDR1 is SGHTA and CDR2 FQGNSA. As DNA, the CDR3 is TGTGCCAGCACCGTGGGCCTTAACTACGAGCAGTACTTC. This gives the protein CASTVGLNYEQYF.